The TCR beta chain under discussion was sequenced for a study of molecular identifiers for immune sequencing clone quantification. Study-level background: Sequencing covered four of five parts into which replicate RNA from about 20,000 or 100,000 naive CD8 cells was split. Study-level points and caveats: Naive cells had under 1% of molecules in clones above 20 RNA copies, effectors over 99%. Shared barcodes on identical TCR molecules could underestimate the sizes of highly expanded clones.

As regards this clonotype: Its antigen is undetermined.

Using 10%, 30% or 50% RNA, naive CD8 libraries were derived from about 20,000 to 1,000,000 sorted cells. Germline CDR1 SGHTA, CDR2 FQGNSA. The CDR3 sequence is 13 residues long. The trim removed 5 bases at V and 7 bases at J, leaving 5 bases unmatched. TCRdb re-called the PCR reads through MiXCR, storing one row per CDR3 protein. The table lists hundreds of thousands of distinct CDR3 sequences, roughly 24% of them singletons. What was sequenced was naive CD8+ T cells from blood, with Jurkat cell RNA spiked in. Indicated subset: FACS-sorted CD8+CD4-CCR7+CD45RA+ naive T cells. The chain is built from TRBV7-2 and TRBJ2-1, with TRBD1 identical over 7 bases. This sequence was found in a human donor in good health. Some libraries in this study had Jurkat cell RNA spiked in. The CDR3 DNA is TGTGCCAGCAGCCTCTCAGGGGGAAATGAGCAGTTCTTC. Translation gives CASSLSGGNEQFF.